The present entry profiles one T cell receptor beta chain with its context. As processed by the authors: Amplification of reference gene primers provided the estimated nucleated cell counts. Assay used: immunoSEQ multiplex PCR; TCRdb lists only in-frame clones, some missing. The DNA was the basis for D and trimming; V, J and clone size are from that table. The sample consists of tens of thousands of clones, about 89% of them appearing once. CDR3 length: 16 amino acids. V was shortened by 1 base and J by 0 bases, with 10 bases between the two germline ends. CDR1 and CDR2 (germline): LNHDA, SQIVND (reference sequence). The sample originates from a study of blood T cell repertoires in COVID-19. Study overall: The study drew acute and convalescent COVID-19 samples from the United States, Italy and Spain.

Sequences were obtained from peripheral blood. The gene calls are TRBV19 and TRBJ1-3; D uncertain. The sequence was obtained from a woman in her 50s in a cohort sampled during active COVID-19. The CDR3 sequence is CASSIATTISGNTIYF. In nucleotides, the CDR3 is TGTGCCAGTAGTATAGCTACTACGATCTCTGGAAACACCATATATTTT.